The rows below give T cell receptor beta chains drawn from one sample of a study of cytomegalovirus exposure and HLA in healthy donors. TCRdb's table, derived via immunoSEQ multiplex PCR, lists solely in-frame clones and lacks some. The table records tens of thousands of clones, roughly 75% of them present only once. Specimen: PBMCs. These receptors were taken from a young man in good health and CMV-seropositive. Each CDR3 is given with its conserved first and last residue. Each record gives: V gene, J gene, CDR3 length, clone size, D gene, CDR3 DNA, CDR3 protein. A D gene is named only where the DNA matches it firmly. Part of the rows lack a size; the others show once, few, many or a class for expanded clones.

TRBV5-1,TRBJ1-1,12,-,TRBD1,TGCGCCAGCAGCTTGGGGACAGGGGAAGCTTTCTTT,CASSLGTGEAFF
TRBV11-2,TRBJ1-6,15,-,-,TGTGCCAGCAGCTCCGCCGGGACTGGTAATTCACCCCTCCACTTT,CASSSAGTGNSPLHF
TRBV6-5,TRBJ2-7,11,-,-,TGTGCCAGCAGATCTAAAGGGGAACAGTACTTC,CASRSKGEQYF
TRBV5-1,TRBJ2-5,15,-,TRBD1,TGCGCCAGCAGCTCCGGGACAGGGGGTGTTGAGACCCAGTACTTC,CASSSGTGGVETQYF
TRBV29-1,TRBJ1-5,13,-,-,TGCAGCGTGATTTTGACAGGTAATCAGCCCCAGCATTTT,CSVILTGNQPQHF
TRBV5-1,TRBJ1-4,15,-,-,TGCGCCAGCGCACGCGGAGGGCAGCAGACTGAAAAACTGTTTTTT,CASARGGQQTEKLFF
TRBV6-6,TRBJ2-3,14,-,-,TGTGCCAGCAGTAATGGACTTTACACAGATACGCAGTATTTT,CASSNGLYTDTQYF
TRBV30,TRBJ2-4,14,few,-,TGTGCCTGGACAACGGGGGTCTCGGGGGACATTCAGTACTTC,CAWTTGVSGDIQYF
TRBV28,TRBJ2-7,16,few,TRBD1,TGTGCCAGCAGTACCGCAGGGGGTAGGGTTACCTACGAGCAGTACTTC,CASSTAGGRVTYEQYF
TRBV6-5,TRBJ2-1,15,-,-,TGTGCCAGCAGTTACGGCGGCCTGAACCACAATGAGCAGTTCTTC,CASSYGGLNHNEQFF
TRBV29-1,TRBJ2-2,14,-,TRBD2,TGCAGCGTTGTCGGGGGGTCGGGTACCGGGGAGCTGTTTTTT,CSVVGGSGTGELFF
TRBV28,TRBJ1-2,12,-,-,TGTGCCAGCAGTTTGCAGGGTCATGGCTACACCTTC,CASSLQGHGYTF
TRBV6-6,TRBJ1-1,14,few,-,TGTGCCAGCAGTTACGCGCAGGGCGAGAGTGAAGCTTTCTTT,CASSYAQGESEAFF
TRBV18,TRBJ1-5,17,-,-,TGTGCCAGCTCACCACCGATGGGGGCCGGTGGCAATCAGCCCCAGCATTTT,CASSPPMGAGGNQPQHF
TRBV7-2,TRBJ2-1,15,-,TRBD2,TGTGCCAGCAGCTTCCGGCTAGCGGGGTACAATGAGCAGTTCTTC,CASSFRLAGYNEQFF
TRBV18,TRBJ2-7,13,-,-,TGTGCCAGCTCACCAAAGGGGCCCTACGAGCAGTACTTC,CASSPKGPYEQYF
TRBV4-2,TRBJ2-1,16,-,TRBD2,TGTGCCAGCAGGGACCCGCGGCTAGCGGGGGGCAATGAGCAGTTCTTC,CASRDPRLAGGNEQFF
TRBV4-2,TRBJ2-7,15,-,-,TGTGCCAGCAGCCAAGGATCCGGACATAATTACGAGCAGTACTTC,CASSQGSGHNYEQYF
TRBV11-1,TRBJ1-2,14,-,TRBD1,TGTGCCAGCAGACGGACAGGGAGTAACTATGGCTACACCTTC,CASRRTGSNYGYTF
TRBV5-4,TRBJ1-6,15,-,TRBD1,TGTGCCAGCAGTCGGGGGACAGGGGCAAATTCACCCCTCCACTTT,CASSRGTGANSPLHF
TRBV27,TRBJ1-1,14,-,-,TGTGCCAGCAGTTTATTCACTACGAACACTGAAGCTTTCTTT,CASSLFTTNTEAFF
TRBV11-2,TRBJ1-5,13,-,-,TGTGCCAGCAGCCGGACAGTGAATCAGCCCCAGCATTTT,CASSRTVNQPQHF
TRBV2,TRBJ1-5,15,few,-,TGTGCCAGCAAAATACAGGGAAAGCCTGGTCAGCCCCAGCATTTT,CASKIQGKPGQPQHF
TRBV9,TRBJ2-4,15,once,-,TGTGCCAGCAGCGATCCCTCTCGGGCCGGGGACATTCAGTACTTC,CASSDPSRAGDIQYF
TRBV2,TRBJ1-5,14,-,TRBD1,TGTGCCAGCAGTTCAATACAGGGGAATCAGCCCCAGCATTTT,CASSSIQGNQPQHF
TRBV4-1,TRBJ2-5,13,-,TRBD2,TGCGCCAGCAGCCTCAGCGGGGAAGAGACCCAGTACTTC,CASSLSGEETQYF
TRBV2,TRBJ2-5,12,-,-,TGTGCCAGCAGTGGCTACGAAAAGACCCAGTACTTC,CASSGYEKTQYF
TRBV11-2,TRBJ2-7,13,-,-,TGTGCCAGCAGCTTGGGGGGGGCCGGCGAGCAGTACTTC,CASSLGGAGEQYF
TRBV7-6,TRBJ2-2,15,-,-,TGTGCCAGCAGCCAAGCTCGCCTGAACACCGGGGAGCTGTTTTTT,CASSQARLNTGELFF
TRBV5-5,TRBJ2-3,14,-,-,TGTGCCAGCAGCTTGTGGTGGGGGCCAGATACGCAGTATTTT,CASSLWWGPDTQYF
TRBV7-3,TRBJ1-2,16,-,-,TGTGCCAGCAGCATAAGCCCACAGGGTGGTAGTAATGGCTACACCTTC,CASSISPQGGSNGYTF
TRBV6-5,TRBJ1-5,13,few,-,TGTGCCAGCAGCACCAGGGCTCATCAGCCCCAGCATTTT,CASSTRAHQPQHF
TRBV9,TRBJ1-6,19,-,TRBD1,TGTGCCAGCAGCCCCACGGCCGCAGGGGGCGAGTCCTATAATTCACCCCTCCACTTT,CASSPTAAGGESYNSPLHF
TRBV5-1,TRBJ2-3,15,-,-,TGCGCCAGCACGCCTTTGGACAGAAGCACAGATACGCAGTATTTT,CASTPLDRSTDTQYF
TRBV29-1,TRBJ2-1,13,-,TRBD2,TGCAGTTTCCCCCGGGGGGTCTACAATGAGCAGTTCTTC,CSFPRGVYNEQFF
TRBV7-2,TRBJ2-7,15,-,TRBD2,TGTGCCAGCAGCTTAGCTCTTAGCGGGGGCTACGAGCAGTACTTC,CASSLALSGGYEQYF
TRBV5-1,TRBJ1-2,15,-,TRBD1,TGCGCCAGCAGCTACTCGACAGGGAGAGACTATGGCTACACCTTC,CASSYSTGRDYGYTF
TRBV5-8,TRBJ1-3,15,-,TRBD1,TGTGCCAGCAGCTCCGAGACAGGGACTGGAAACACCATATATTTT,CASSSETGTGNTIYF
TRBV7-9,TRBJ2-2,16,-,TRBD2,TGTGCCAGCAGACTCACGGGGGGGGCGCCGGCCGGGGAGCTGTTTTTT,CASRLTGGAPAGELFF